These T cell receptor beta chains were read from a single sample in a study of cytomegalovirus exposure and HLA in healthy donors. TCRdb keeps only in-frame clones here, not all; method: immunoSEQ multiplex PCR. The data contain under 150,000 clones, approximately 80% of them singletons. The sequencing input was PBMCs. The receptors shown here come from a woman aged 40-49 years in good health and CMV-seropositive. CDR3s include the opening cysteine and the closing phenylalanine or tryptophan. Fields, in order: CDR3 protein, CDR3 length, J gene, clone size, V gene. Rows may omit the clone size; those that give it use once, few, many or a size class.

CDR3aa: CASSLDGGNNQPQHF
len: 15
j_gene: TRBJ1-5
abundance: -
v_gene: TRBV7-9

CDR3aa: CASSTYSGGAGTQYF
len: 15
j_gene: TRBJ2-5
abundance: -
v_gene: TRBV28

CDR3aa: CASSFQMNTEAFF
len: 13
j_gene: TRBJ1-1
abundance: -
v_gene: TRBV7-9

CDR3aa: CASSSDIAGVWDEQFF
len: 16
j_gene: TRBJ2-1
abundance: -
v_gene: TRBV7-2

CDR3aa: CAWSTPMDRGETQYF
len: 15
j_gene: TRBJ2-5
abundance: -
v_gene: TRBV30

CDR3aa: CASRSSSSYEQYF
len: 13
j_gene: TRBJ2-7
abundance: few
v_gene: TRBV6-6

CDR3aa: CASSYGTGQYNEQFF
len: 15
j_gene: TRBJ2-1
abundance: -
v_gene: TRBV6-5

CDR3aa: CAISESTLAGPIYNEQFF
len: 18
j_gene: TRBJ2-1
abundance: -
v_gene: TRBV10-3

CDR3aa: CASSLTSDSGNTIYF
len: 15
j_gene: TRBJ1-3
abundance: -
v_gene: TRBV5-1

CDR3aa: CASSQGRLAGGTEQYF
len: 16
j_gene: TRBJ2-7
abundance: -
v_gene: TRBV14

CDR3aa: CASSPRGGGASVYGYTF
len: 17
j_gene: TRBJ1-2
abundance: -
v_gene: TRBV13

CDR3aa: CASSLTGTSVYEQYF
len: 15
j_gene: TRBJ2-7
abundance: -
v_gene: TRBV13

CDR3aa: CASSLDLGRDQPQHF
len: 15
j_gene: TRBJ1-5
abundance: -
v_gene: TRBV5-1

CDR3aa: CASSQSEGRGKEETQYF
len: 17
j_gene: TRBJ2-5
abundance: -
v_gene: TRBV14

CDR3aa: CASRLCTGRGYNEQFF
len: 16
j_gene: TRBJ2-1
abundance: few
v_gene: TRBV12-2

CDR3aa: CASSSTGGPEQFF
len: 13
j_gene: TRBJ2-1
abundance: -
v_gene: TRBV7-9

CDR3aa: CASSEGGANTGELFF
len: 15
j_gene: TRBJ2-2
abundance: -
v_gene: TRBV2

CDR3aa: CASSQGGSYEQYF
len: 13
j_gene: TRBJ2-7
abundance: -
v_gene: TRBV5-1

CDR3aa: CASSHMGLADYEQYF
len: 15
j_gene: TRBJ2-7
abundance: -
v_gene: TRBV27

CDR3aa: CSSSAGDIQGAKQYF
len: 15
j_gene: TRBJ2-7
abundance: once
v_gene: TRBV7-9

CDR3aa: CASSLLVDFRYNEQFF
len: 16
j_gene: TRBJ2-1
abundance: once
v_gene: TRBV7-3

CDR3aa: CASSATTSGGTTDTQYF
len: 17
j_gene: TRBJ2-3
abundance: -
v_gene: TRBV7-3

CDR3aa: CASSVTGVVYETQYF
len: 15
j_gene: TRBJ2-5
abundance: -
v_gene: TRBV9

CDR3aa: CATSRDRQGPYEQYF
len: 15
j_gene: TRBJ2-7
abundance: -
v_gene: TRBV15

CDR3aa: CASSSIAVGEQFF
len: 13
j_gene: TRBJ2-1
abundance: -
v_gene: TRBV6-5

CDR3aa: CASSFIPGTGTDTQYF
len: 16
j_gene: TRBJ2-3
abundance: -
v_gene: TRBV7-3

CDR3aa: CASSRLGTGTYYGYTF
len: 16
j_gene: TRBJ1-2
abundance: -
v_gene: TRBV7-9

CDR3aa: CASSMGRGRGTDTQYF
len: 16
j_gene: TRBJ2-3
abundance: -
v_gene: TRBV19

CDR3aa: CASSAPDRKVSYEQYF
len: 16
j_gene: TRBJ2-7
abundance: -
v_gene: TRBV5-4

CDR3aa: CASSQGGQGGVSYEQYF
len: 17
j_gene: TRBJ2-7
abundance: -
v_gene: TRBV4-1

CDR3aa: CAWSQGQGYNYGYTF
len: 15
j_gene: TRBJ1-2
abundance: -
v_gene: TRBV30

CDR3aa: CAYRRDSTYEQYF
len: 13
j_gene: TRBJ2-7
abundance: -
v_gene: TRBV10-3

CDR3aa: CASSPGQVHEQYF
len: 13
j_gene: TRBJ2-7
abundance: -
v_gene: TRBV19

CDR3aa: CASSLAGEGTQYF
len: 13
j_gene: TRBJ2-5
abundance: -
v_gene: TRBV7-3

CDR3aa: CASCTGGRLFF
len: 11
j_gene: TRBJ2-2
abundance: -
v_gene: TRBV23-1

CDR3aa: CASGTPGSGNTIYF
len: 14
j_gene: TRBJ1-3
abundance: -
v_gene: TRBV9

CDR3aa: CASSYSRANQPQHF
len: 14
j_gene: TRBJ1-5
abundance: -
v_gene: TRBV6-5

CDR3aa: CASTRRQVDQPQHF
len: 14
j_gene: TRBJ1-5
abundance: -
v_gene: TRBV19

CDR3aa: CASSIMAGSSYNEQFF
len: 16
j_gene: TRBJ2-1
abundance: -
v_gene: TRBV19

CDR3aa: CASSLKASGDNEQFF
len: 15
j_gene: TRBJ2-1
abundance: -
v_gene: TRBV5-1

CDR3aa: CASSLDRVSEQFF
len: 13
j_gene: TRBJ2-1
abundance: once
v_gene: TRBV5-1

CDR3aa: CASSLDRGVNQPQHF
len: 15
j_gene: TRBJ1-5
abundance: -
v_gene: TRBV28

CDR3aa: CASSAFQGAGGEQYF
len: 15
j_gene: TRBJ2-7
abundance: -
v_gene: TRBV9

CDR3aa: CASSLDASAYEQYF
len: 14
j_gene: TRBJ2-7
abundance: -
v_gene: TRBV7-2

CDR3aa: CSVVLLRTGKNIQYF
len: 15
j_gene: TRBJ2-4
abundance: -
v_gene: TRBV29-1

CDR3aa: CASTPDRRGGELFF
len: 14
j_gene: TRBJ2-2
abundance: -
v_gene: TRBV6-6

CDR3aa: CASSLRDSAPNSPLHF
len: 16
j_gene: TRBJ1-6
abundance: -
v_gene: TRBV5-1

CDR3aa: CASSSGAGGFLTEAFF
len: 16
j_gene: TRBJ1-1
abundance: -
v_gene: TRBV5-1

CDR3aa: CASSQQGALGNTIYF
len: 15
j_gene: TRBJ1-3
abundance: -
v_gene: TRBV5-1